This is a list of T cell receptor beta chains from one sample in a study of T cell clones after liver transplantation. Data came from immunoSEQ multiplex PCR; TCRdb stores just in-frame clones and leaves some out. The sample lists over 90,000 clones, around 80% occurring once. Sequenced here: CD4+ T cells from blood, sampled around 48 months after liver transplant. These TCRs come from a human patient who received a liver transplant. Some T cells may be graft donor cells. The CDR3 runs from the conserved cysteine through the conserved F or W. A D gene is named only where the DNA matches it firmly. The size of a clone is reported for some rows only, either as once, few or many, or as a class for expanded clones.

>.|TRBV9|TRBD1|TRBJ1-4
CASSHRQGTGEKLFF
TGTGCCAGCAGCCACAGACAGGGGACTGGAGAAAAACTGTTTTTT
>.|TRBV11-2|.|TRBJ1-5
CASSLDPDQPQHF
TGTGCCAGCAGCTTAGATCCGGATCAGCCCCAGCATTTT
>once|TRBV6-6|.|TRBJ2-1
CASSSPPIPGEQFF
TGTGCCAGCAGTTCCCCGCCCATCCCGGGAGAGCAGTTCTTC
>.|TRBV4-1|.|TRBJ1-5
CASSQDRVAQPQHF
TGCGCCAGCAGCCAAGACAGGGTGGCTCAGCCCCAGCATTTT
>.|TRBV5-1|.|TRBJ2-2
CASSYNSRQRAGELFF
TGCGCCAGCAGCTACAACTCGAGGCAGAGGGCCGGGGAGCTGTTTTTT
>.|TRBV4-1|TRBD1|TRBJ1-2
CASSQGGQGAAYGYTF
TGCGCCAGCAGCCAAGGGGGTCAGGGGGCTGCCTATGGCTACACCTTC
>.|TRBV2|TRBD1|TRBJ1-1
CASSEAVDRVRGTEAFF
TGTGCCAGCAGTGAAGCCGTGGACAGGGTGAGGGGGACTGAAGCTTTCTTT
>.|TRBV25-1|TRBD2|TRBJ2-2
CASSESLGRGRNTGELFF
TGTGCCAGCAGTGAATCCCTCGGACGCGGGAGGAACACCGGGGAGCTGTTTTTT
>.|TRBV2|.|TRBJ2-7
CASTSGFAEQYF
TGTGCCAGCACTTCCGGGTTTGCCGAGCAGTACTTC
>once|TRBV14|.|TRBJ2-3
CASSQTRGPPGTQYF
TGTGCCAGCAGCCAAACCAGGGGACCCCCCGGTACGCAGTATTTT
>once|TRBV30|.|TRBJ2-3
CAWIGPLLSDTQYF
TGTGCCTGGATAGGCCCCTTACTATCGGATACGCAGTATTTT
>.|TRBV10-3|TRBD1|TRBJ2-7
CAISQGDEQYF
TGTGCCATCTCTCAGGGGGACGAGCAGTACTTC
>.|TRBV19|.|TRBJ2-5
CASFDGVGETQYF
TGTGCCAGTTTCGACGGGGTGGGAGAGACCCAGTACTTC
>.|TRBV5-1|.|TRBJ2-5
CASSLAGTATSGTQYF
TGCGCCAGCAGCTTGGCCGGGACCGCCACCTCCGGGACCCAGTACTTC
>.|TRBV28|TRBD1|TRBJ1-4
CASSAHGTGVEKLFF
TGTGCCAGCAGTGCGCACGGGACAGGGGTTGAAAAACTGTTTTTT
>.|TRBV5-1|.|TRBJ2-1
CASSFVGREQFF
TGCGCCAGCAGCTTCGTTGGAAGGGAGCAGTTCTTC
>.|TRBV2|.|TRBJ2-7
CASREVSYEQYF
TGTGCCAGCAGGGAGGTCTCCTACGAGCAGTACTTC